The rows below give T cell receptor beta chains drawn from one sample of a study of beta chain features in type 1 diabetes. TCRdb's copy holds only in-frame clones and misses some; the assay was immunoSEQ multiplex PCR. The data show 680,000 or so clones, with 15% to 17% seen just once and around 0.095% held by the top ten. The sequencing input was naive CD4+ T cells from blood. Receptors were obtained from a man aged 18 to 30 in good health. Both conserved end residues are trimmed from each CDR3. The order of the fields is V gene, CDR3 protein.

v_gene: TRBV11-1; CDR3aa: ASSLSYLDSTYEQY
v_gene: TRBV5-4; CDR3aa: ASSLAWDGPQF
v_gene: TRBV4-2; CDR3aa: ASSTETGELF
v_gene: TRBV7-2; CDR3aa: ASTRTSGGHNEQF
v_gene: TRBV28; CDR3aa: ASGTADGEQY
v_gene: TRBV29-1; CDR3aa: SVDVHGASYGYT
v_gene: TRBV18; CDR3aa: ASGRLLNTEAF
v_gene: TRBV14; CDR3aa: ASSSLRLRNEQF
v_gene: TRBV6-6; CDR3aa: ASSSFWSGTQY
v_gene: TRBV19; CDR3aa: ASSPDRGGYT
v_gene: TRBV25-1; CDR3aa: ASRGRVDEKLF
v_gene: TRBV29-1; CDR3aa: SVGLDRRETQY
v_gene: TRBV4-3; CDR3aa: ASSQVQGSRYYGYT
v_gene: TRBV4-1; CDR3aa: ASSSPTVSSYNEQF
v_gene: TRBV28; CDR3aa: ASSSRPEQY
v_gene: TRBV4-2; CDR3aa: ASSQARTVLDTQY
v_gene: TRBV20-1; CDR3aa: SAGRRDTQY
v_gene: TRBV28; CDR3aa: ASSPRQGQQY
v_gene: TRBV6-1; CDR3aa: ATQSTGVNEKLF
v_gene: TRBV7-3; CDR3aa: ASSIANEQF
v_gene: TRBV10-3; CDR3aa: AISEKGRSSYNEQF
v_gene: TRBV19; CDR3aa: ASSPRGLAVFTGELF
v_gene: TRBV5-1; CDR3aa: ASSFSGEVEQY
v_gene: TRBV29-1; CDR3aa: SSRTGGNTEAF
v_gene: TRBV25-1; CDR3aa: ASRGGLAGGRSTGELF
v_gene: TRBV5-4; CDR3aa: ASSSYRGSPTEAF
v_gene: TRBV11-1; CDR3aa: ASTPGGGGEQF
v_gene: TRBV7-9; CDR3aa: ASSSPLDEQY
v_gene: TRBV9; CDR3aa: ASSARPGQGTDTQY
v_gene: TRBV7-8; CDR3aa: ASSPKVASGAYEQY
v_gene: TRBV19; CDR3aa: ASQDRGGTEAF
v_gene: TRBV5-1; CDR3aa: ASSSLAGLITDTQY
v_gene: TRBV9; CDR3aa: ASSPGAGQLSYEQY
v_gene: TRBV13; CDR3aa: ASSRMLASKGSNEQY
v_gene: TRBV19; CDR3aa: ASSSRTGRTYNEQF